This is a list of T cell receptor beta chains from one sample in a study of PD-L1 blockade in urothelial cancer. Assay: immunoSEQ multiplex PCR; the TCRdb copy retains only in-frame clones and omits some. The sample carries roughly 40,000 clones, around 80% recorded once. Sample: PBMCs, taken around atezolizumab (anti-PD-L1) treatment. The receptors stem from a man between 60 and 75 years old with urothelial cancer. Both conserved end residues are part of each CDR3. Each record gives: V gene, clone size, CDR3 length, D gene, J gene, CDR3 DNA, CDR3 protein. A D gene is named only where the DNA matches it firmly. Not every row has a clone size; where given, it reads once, few, many or a size class.

v_gene: TRBV10-3
abundance: NA
len: 15
d_gene: TRBD1
j_gene: TRBJ2-7
CDR3nt: TGTGCCATCAGTGATAGGACAGGGGGCTCCTACGAGCAGTACTTC
CDR3aa: CAISDRTGGSYEQYF

v_gene: TRBV19
abundance: NA
len: 15
d_gene: NA
j_gene: TRBJ1-5
CDR3nt: TGTGCCAGTAGTATTCGGGTACGCAGCAATCAGCCCCAGCATTTT
CDR3aa: CASSIRVRSNQPQHF

v_gene: TRBV4-2
abundance: NA
len: 15
d_gene: NA
j_gene: TRBJ1-5
CDR3nt: TGTGCCAGCAGCCAAGATTCGGGGAGCAATCAGCCCCAGCATTTT
CDR3aa: CASSQDSGSNQPQHF

v_gene: TRBV7-2
abundance: NA
len: 15
d_gene: NA
j_gene: TRBJ1-6
CDR3nt: TGTGCCAGCAGCATAAGAATGGGCTGGGATTCACCCCTCCACTTT
CDR3aa: CASSIRMGWDSPLHF

v_gene: TRBV11-2
abundance: NA
len: 18
d_gene: TRBD2
j_gene: TRBJ2-1
CDR3nt: TGTGCCAGCAGCCTCCACCCAAGCGGGGGGGCCCTTGGGAATGAGCAGTTCTTC
CDR3aa: CASSLHPSGGALGNEQFF

v_gene: TRBV27
abundance: many
len: 17
d_gene: TRBD1
j_gene: TRBJ1-5
CDR3nt: TGTGCCAGCAGTCTAAAGGGACAGGGACTTAGCAATCAGCCCCAGCATTTT
CDR3aa: CASSLKGQGLSNQPQHF

v_gene: TRBV6-7
abundance: NA
len: 15
d_gene: TRBD1
j_gene: TRBJ2-1
CDR3nt: TGTGCCAGCGAAGCGGCCTCTCAGGGGGACAATGAGCAGTTCTTC
CDR3aa: CASEAASQGDNEQFF

v_gene: TRBV25-1
abundance: NA
len: 15
d_gene: NA
j_gene: TRBJ2-1
CDR3nt: TGTGCCAGCAGTGAGGGGCAGGGCTCCTACAATGAGCAGTTCTTC
CDR3aa: CASSEGQGSYNEQFF

v_gene: TRBV19
abundance: NA
len: 14
d_gene: TRBD1
j_gene: TRBJ2-7
CDR3nt: TGTGCCAGTAGTATACCCTCGACAGGGGCCGAGCAGTACTTC
CDR3aa: CASSIPSTGAEQYF

v_gene: TRBV27
abundance: once
len: 17
d_gene: NA
j_gene: TRBJ2-7
CDR3nt: TGTGCCAGCAGTCTTATAAGCCCAACCGGACTATCCCTCCTACCGTACTTC
CDR3aa: CASSLISPTGLSLLPYF

v_gene: TRBV7-6
abundance: NA
len: 14
d_gene: TRBD2
j_gene: TRBJ2-1
CDR3nt: TGTGCCAGCAGCGGGACTAGCGGGGGGGGTGAGCAGTTCTTC
CDR3aa: CASSGTSGGGEQFF

v_gene: TRBV19
abundance: NA
len: 13
d_gene: TRBD1
j_gene: TRBJ2-7
CDR3nt: TGTGCCAGTAGTCGACAGGGGGAGAACGAGCAGTACTTC
CDR3aa: CASSRQGENEQYF

v_gene: TRBV6-1
abundance: NA
len: 15
d_gene: TRBD1
j_gene: TRBJ1-4
CDR3nt: TGTGCCAGCAGTGCACAGACAGGGTCTAATGAAAAACTGTTTTTT
CDR3aa: CASSAQTGSNEKLFF

v_gene: TRBV7-8
abundance: NA
len: 18
d_gene: TRBD1
j_gene: TRBJ2-1
CDR3nt: TGTGCCAGCAGCTTGAGGAAGCCGGGACAGGGCTTGTTCGATGAGCAGTTCTTC
CDR3aa: CASSLRKPGQGLFDEQFF

v_gene: TRBV11-2
abundance: few
len: 13
d_gene: NA
j_gene: TRBJ1-4
CDR3nt: TGTGCCAGCAGCCGGGCAGCGGGTGAAAAACTGTTTTTT
CDR3aa: CASSRAAGEKLFF

v_gene: TRBV4-3
abundance: NA
len: 11
d_gene: NA
j_gene: TRBJ2-5
CDR3nt: TGCGCCAGCAGCCAAGCGGAGACCCAGTACTTC
CDR3aa: CASSQAETQYF

v_gene: TRBV27
abundance: NA
len: 13
d_gene: NA
j_gene: TRBJ2-7
CDR3nt: TGTGCCAGCAGCGCACAGGAAAGATACGAGCAGTACTTC
CDR3aa: CASSAQERYEQYF

v_gene: TRBV7-9
abundance: few
len: 16
d_gene: NA
j_gene: TRBJ2-6
CDR3nt: TGTGCCAGCAGCGTACACAGGGTTGGTGGGGCCAACGTCCTGACTTTC
CDR3aa: CASSVHRVGGANVLTF

v_gene: TRBV5-1
abundance: NA
len: 14
d_gene: NA
j_gene: TRBJ1-5
CDR3nt: TGCGCCAGCAGTTTCGTATCAGGGGATCAGCCCCAGCATTTT
CDR3aa: CASSFVSGDQPQHF

v_gene: TRBV28
abundance: few
len: 14
d_gene: NA
j_gene: TRBJ1-3
CDR3nt: TGTGCCAGCAGGGATCACAGTAATAGAAACACCATATATTTT
CDR3aa: CASRDHSNRNTIYF

v_gene: TRBV5-1
abundance: medium-sized
len: 15
d_gene: TRBD1
j_gene: TRBJ1-5
CDR3nt: TGCGCCAGCAGCCTAGGGACAGGGGGAAATCAGCCCCAGCATTTT
CDR3aa: CASSLGTGGNQPQHF

v_gene: TRBV27
abundance: NA
len: 16
d_gene: TRBD1
j_gene: TRBJ2-7
CDR3nt: TGTGCCAGCAGTCTCGTGACCGGGACAGGGGTAGGCGAGCAGTACTTC
CDR3aa: CASSLVTGTGVGEQYF

v_gene: TRBV27
abundance: NA
len: 16
d_gene: TRBD1
j_gene: TRBJ2-7
CDR3nt: TGTGCCAGCAGTGCTTTGACAGGGTTTAGCTCCTACGAGCAGTACTTC
CDR3aa: CASSALTGFSSYEQYF

v_gene: TRBV6-1
abundance: NA
len: 13
d_gene: NA
j_gene: TRBJ1-1
CDR3nt: TGTGCCAGCAGACCTAGAATGAACACTGAAGCTTTCTTT
CDR3aa: CASRPRMNTEAFF

v_gene: TRBV5-1
abundance: once
len: 13
d_gene: TRBD2
j_gene: TRBJ2-7
CDR3nt: TGCGCCAGCAGCTGGGGGGGTAGTCACGAGCAGTACTTC
CDR3aa: CASSWGGSHEQYF

v_gene: TRBV4-1
abundance: NA
len: 15
d_gene: NA
j_gene: TRBJ1-5
CDR3nt: TGCGCCAGCAGCCAAACCGGACAGCACGATCAGCCCCAGCATTTT
CDR3aa: CASSQTGQHDQPQHF

v_gene: TRBV19
abundance: NA
len: 14
d_gene: NA
j_gene: TRBJ1-3
CDR3nt: TGTGCCAGTAGTATTCCAGGACTAAGAAACACCATATATTTT
CDR3aa: CASSIPGLRNTIYF

v_gene: TRBV5-1
abundance: NA
len: 14
d_gene: NA
j_gene: TRBJ1-4
CDR3nt: TGCGCCAGCAGCTTGGGACAGGAAAATGAAAAACTGTTTTTT
CDR3aa: CASSLGQENEKLFF

v_gene: TRBV9
abundance: once
len: 13
d_gene: NA
j_gene: TRBJ1-2
CDR3nt: TGTGCCAGCAGCGGAGCCAGGGACTATGGCTACACCTTC
CDR3aa: CASSGARDYGYTF

v_gene: TRBV5-1
abundance: NA
len: 14
d_gene: TRBD1
j_gene: TRBJ1-5
CDR3nt: TGCGCCAGCAGCTTGACAGGGGGCAATCAGCCCCAGCATTTT
CDR3aa: CASSLTGGNQPQHF

v_gene: TRBV6-5
abundance: few
len: 14
d_gene: NA
j_gene: TRBJ1-2
CDR3nt: TGTGCCAGCAGTCCCTCGACCAAGGGGGATGGCTACACCTTC
CDR3aa: CASSPSTKGDGYTF

v_gene: TRBV13
abundance: once
len: 13
d_gene: TRBD1
j_gene: TRBJ2-1
CDR3nt: TGTGCCAGCAGCCAGGACAGGGGGAATGAGCAGTTCTTC
CDR3aa: CASSQDRGNEQFF

v_gene: TRBV29-1
abundance: few
len: 17
d_gene: NA
j_gene: TRBJ2-6
CDR3nt: TGCAGCGTTCGTGTTGAGACAGGCCTCTCTGGGGCCAACGTCCTGACTTTC
CDR3aa: CSVRVETGLSGANVLTF

v_gene: TRBV5-8
abundance: NA
len: 14
d_gene: TRBD1
j_gene: TRBJ2-3
CDR3nt: TGTGCCAGCAGCTTAGACAGGGGGGCAGATACGCAGTATTTT
CDR3aa: CASSLDRGADTQYF

v_gene: TRBV5-1
abundance: NA
len: 16
d_gene: TRBD2
j_gene: TRBJ2-3
CDR3nt: TGCGCCAGCAGCTTGGCCACTAGCGGCTATCGAGATACGCAGTATTTT
CDR3aa: CASSLATSGYRDTQYF

v_gene: TRBV7-9
abundance: few
len: 18
d_gene: NA
j_gene: TRBJ2-2
CDR3nt: TGTGCCAGCAGCCGAGGGGGGGGGATACCTCCCATCACCGGGGAGCTGTTTTTT
CDR3aa: CASSRGGGIPPITGELFF

v_gene: TRBV7-4
abundance: NA
len: 17
d_gene: NA
j_gene: TRBJ2-3
CDR3nt: TGTGCCAGCAGCTTAACTCCACGGGTTTTGGACACAGATACGCAGTATTTT
CDR3aa: CASSLTPRVLDTDTQYF

v_gene: TRBV13
abundance: NA
len: 15
d_gene: NA
j_gene: TRBJ1-1
CDR3nt: TGTGCCAGCAGCGGGCCGGCAGGGCATAACACTGAAGCTTTCTTT
CDR3aa: CASSGPAGHNTEAFF

v_gene: TRBV30
abundance: NA
len: 11
d_gene: NA
j_gene: TRBJ2-7
CDR3nt: TGTGCCTGGAGTGGCAGGGACGAGCAGTACTTC
CDR3aa: CAWSGRDEQYF

v_gene: TRBV27
abundance: NA
len: 13
d_gene: TRBD1
j_gene: TRBJ1-2
CDR3nt: TGTGCCAGCAGTAAGTGGGACAGCTATGGCTACACCTTC
CDR3aa: CASSKWDSYGYTF

v_gene: TRBV28
abundance: NA
len: 16
d_gene: NA
j_gene: TRBJ2-7
CDR3nt: TGTGCCAGCAGTTTGCCGGCTCTAGGAGCCACCTACGAGCAGTACTTC
CDR3aa: CASSLPALGATYEQYF

v_gene: TRBV4-2
abundance: NA
len: 14
d_gene: TRBD1
j_gene: TRBJ2-2
CDR3nt: TGTGCCAGCAGCCAGACAGGGGTCACCAGGGAGCTGTTTTTT
CDR3aa: CASSQTGVTRELFF

v_gene: TRBV30
abundance: NA
len: 11
d_gene: NA
j_gene: TRBJ1-4
CDR3nt: TGTGCCTGGAGTGGGAGTGAAAAACTGTTTTTT
CDR3aa: CAWSGSEKLFF

v_gene: TRBV18
abundance: NA
len: 11
d_gene: NA
j_gene: TRBJ2-7
CDR3nt: TGTGCCAGCTCACCCGCCAGGGAGCAGTACTTC
CDR3aa: CASSPAREQYF

v_gene: TRBV5-4
abundance: NA
len: 14
d_gene: NA
j_gene: TRBJ2-7
CDR3nt: TGTGCCAGCAGCCCGGAAGCTAGCGCCTACGAGCAGTACTTC
CDR3aa: CASSPEASAYEQYF

v_gene: TRBV2
abundance: once
len: 12
d_gene: TRBD1
j_gene: TRBJ2-1
CDR3nt: TGTGCCAGCAGTGAAGCAGGGGGCGGCGAAGTCTTC
CDR3aa: CASSEAGGGEVF

v_gene: TRBV5-5
abundance: NA
len: 15
d_gene: NA
j_gene: TRBJ1-1
CDR3nt: TGTGCCAGCAGCTTAGATCCCCTAAGGAACACTGAAGCTTTCTTT
CDR3aa: CASSLDPLRNTEAFF

v_gene: TRBV10-1
abundance: NA
len: 14
d_gene: TRBD2
j_gene: TRBJ2-1
CDR3nt: TGCGCCAGCAGTGCGGCGGGAGAAGGAAATGAGCAGTTCTTC
CDR3aa: CASSAAGEGNEQFF

v_gene: TRBV6-1
abundance: NA
len: 15
d_gene: TRBD1
j_gene: TRBJ1-1
CDR3nt: TGTGCCAGCAGTGAGCGCACAGGGGGCAATACTGAAGCTTTCTTT
CDR3aa: CASSERTGGNTEAFF

v_gene: TRBV25-1
abundance: NA
len: 15
d_gene: NA
j_gene: TRBJ2-1
CDR3nt: TGTGCCAGCAGTGAATCAGGGATGTCCTACAATGAGCAGTTCTTC
CDR3aa: CASSESGMSYNEQFF

v_gene: TRBV2
abundance: NA
len: 13
d_gene: NA
j_gene: TRBJ1-5
CDR3nt: TGTGCCAGCAGTAAAGGGACAAATCAGCCCCAGCATTTT
CDR3aa: CASSKGTNQPQHF

v_gene: TRBV6-1
abundance: NA
len: 16
d_gene: NA
j_gene: TRBJ2-5
CDR3nt: TGTGCCAGCAGTGGCGACTCCCCACGCCGTCAAGAGACCCAGTACTTC
CDR3aa: CASSGDSPRRQETQYF

v_gene: TRBV14
abundance: NA
len: 20
d_gene: TRBD2
j_gene: TRBJ2-1
CDR3nt: TGTGCCAGCAGCCTTACTCCGGGGACTAGCGGGGGGTCCTCCTACAATGAGCAGTTCTTC
CDR3aa: CASSLTPGTSGGSSYNEQFF

v_gene: TRBV6-6
abundance: few
len: 13
d_gene: TRBD1
j_gene: TRBJ2-7
CDR3nt: TGTGCCAGCGGGGCCGGGACAGCACCGAAGCAGTACTTC
CDR3aa: CASGAGTAPKQYF

v_gene: TRBV28
abundance: NA
len: 12
d_gene: NA
j_gene: TRBJ1-2
CDR3nt: TGTGCCAGCAGGACAGCTAACTATGGCTACACCTTC
CDR3aa: CASRTANYGYTF